This record concerns one TCR beta chain sequence. Its antigen is unknown. Blood draws occurred at baseline, cycle 4 day 1, and cycle 7 day 1. These data belong to a study of OX40 agonist ivuxolimab in advanced cancers. Overall study context: Prior checkpoint blockade (anti-PD-1, anti-PD-L1 or anti-CTLA-4) was permitted; 40% had it. Whole-study results and caveats: Antigen specificity of clonally expanded peripheral T cells was not established.

Some clones are missing from TCRdb's copy, which holds only in-frame ones; the method was immunoSEQ multiplex PCR. The data contain more than 65,000 clones, 75% to 90% of them singletons. In germline, CDR1 is MNHNY, CDR2 SVGAGI (reference sequence). The CDR3 sequence is 16 residues long. V lost 5 bases to trimming and J lost 2 bases; unmatched junction nucleotides: 6. The rearrangement joins TRBV6-6 to TRBJ2-3; TRBD2 matches at 11 bases. This TCR derives from an adult with an advanced solid tumor such as melanoma, head and neck, liver or kidney cancer. The sample consisted of CD4+ or CD8+ T cells sorted from blood, taken in a trial of the OX40 agonist ivuxolimab. This CDR3 is CASSTAGLAVTDTQYF. In nucleotides, the CDR3 is TGTGCCAGCAGTACCGCGGGACTAGCGGTCACAGATACGCAGTATTTT.